A single T cell receptor beta chain is shown here with its context. The antigen is undetermined. Primers included in the PCR were 60 Vbeta and 13 Jbeta primers. Some clones are missing from TCRdb's copy, which holds only in-frame ones; the method was immunoSEQ multiplex PCR. The sample lists 110,000 or so clones; 60% to 80% were seen once. This record belongs to a study of cytomegalovirus exposure and HLA in healthy donors. Those who donated were healthy bone marrow donors. Study outcomes and limitations: Both high specificity and high sensitivity reportedly marked the classifier's diagnosis of cytomegalovirus status. DRB1 had the most TCR associations and HLA-C the fewest, a later analysis found, with rates varying by HLA locus.

Germline V CDR1 and CDR2: MNHEY, SVGAGI. The CDR3 is 14 residues long. Trimming cost V 4 bases and J 0 bases, with 7 bases left between them. This clonotype originated in a man younger than 35 in good health and CMV-seropositive. The chain recombines TRBV6-5 with TRBJ1-3; no reliable D call. Sequencing was performed on PBMCs. The CDR3 coding sequence is TGTGCCAGCAGTTCCGCGTACTCTGGAAACACCATATATTTT. Translating it yields CASSSAYSGNTIYF.